This TCR beta chain was sequenced during a study of cytomegalovirus exposure and HLA in healthy donors. Study observations and caveats: Reportedly, cytomegalovirus status was diagnosed with high sensitivity and specificity. The later analysis indicated that the majority of CMV-associated TCR beta chains appeared HLA-restricted. Rarity characterized most TCR sequences, yet some public TCRs appeared in many donors. Another analysis was done later, and it associated 16,951 TCR beta sequences with HLA alleles at 0.05 false discovery rate.

In the PCR, 60 Vbeta and 13 Jbeta primers were used. Assay: immunoSEQ multiplex PCR; the TCRdb copy retains only in-frame clones and omits some. Altogether around 100,000 clones are present, less than 80% being singletons, with the ten largest covering approximately 3.9%. The CDR3 is 17 amino acids. Germline loops: CDR1 SEHNR, CDR2 FQNEAQ (reference sequence). After removal of 4 bases from V and 3 bases from J, the junction contained 10 bases not matched to a gene. Regarding this clone: Its matching antigen is unknown.

This chain joins TRBV7-9 and TRBJ2-2; 8 bases are a match to TRBD2. The receptor comes from a man younger than 40 in good health and CMV-seropositive. The sequencing sample was made of PBMCs. CDR3 DNA: TGTGCCAGCAGCTACGTCGGGCGCGGGGGGCACACCGGGGAGCTGTTTTTT. This gives the protein CASSYVGRGGHTGELFF.